This TCR beta chain was recovered during a study of T cell repertoires in cytomegalovirus infection. Findings of the study overall: Carriage of CMV together with the relevant HLA was identifiable through cumulative public TCR beta family frequency. Ex vivo responses were dominated by HLA-C-restricted CMV-specific TCR beta clonotypes.

MiXCR, run by TCRdb on the reads, gives a single entry per CDR3 protein. This sample yields roughly 990,000 distinct CDR3 sequences, of which more than 25% are seen a single time; around 15% belongs to the top ten. The CDR3 is made up of 13 amino acids. CDR1 SGHVS and CDR2 FNYEAQ come from the germline V gene. Trimming left V 5 bases short and J 4 bases short, with 9 bases between. This clonotype occurred a few times. No antigen is known for it. This receptor was taken from a human donor in good health (CMV status not recorded). Some clones in this sample may be carry-over from other donors' samples. The material sequenced was cultured CD8+ T cells from PBMCs, taken from culture after CMV antigen stimulation. The J gene is TRBJ1-5, the V gene TRBV7-6, with D possibly being TRBD1 (5 bases). The CDR3 sequence: CASSKQENQPQHF. CDR3 coding DNA: TGTGCCAGCAGCAAACAGGAAAATCAGCCCCAGCATTTT.